A single sample is the source of the 12 T cell receptor beta chains below, sequenced in a study of beta chain features in type 1 diabetes. Study-level points and caveats: Type 1 diabetes patients had TCRB CDR3s that were shorter (moderately but significantly so) in all four CD4+ subsets.

Antigen specificity for these receptors is unknown. As every portion of the isolated RNA was reverse transcribed, the sequencing read expressed TCRB transcripts. The table came from immunoSEQ multiplex PCR; TCRdb's copy has only in-frame clones and leaves some out. The profile shows about 150,000 clones, under 13% of them singletons. Input material: central memory CD4+ T cells from blood. These receptors were taken from a man aged 25-45 years with type 1 diabetes.

This clone was counted a few times. The rearrangement links TRBV7-3 to TRBJ1-1, with 7 bases aligning to TRBD1. Unmatched junction bases numbered 2, after V lost 6 bases and J lost 1 base. Germline CDR1 SGHTA, CDR2 FQGTGA. CDR3 length: 13 residues. CDR3 nucleotides: TGTGCCAGCAGTCGACAGGGGAACACTGAAGCTTTCTTT. Its protein product is CASSRQGNTEAFF.

The V call is TRBV18, the J call TRBJ1-1; a weak D match, TRBD1 (6 bases). V lost 4 bases to trimming and J lost 3 bases, with 12 bases between them. Looked up from germline, CDR1 is KGHSH and CDR2 is LQKENI. The CDR3 is made up of 14 amino acids. The CDR3 reads CASSLGRGDTEAFF. The CDR3 nucleotides read TGTGCCAGCTCACTAGGCAGGGGAGACACTGAAGCTTTCTTT.

The rearrangement joins TRBV5-4 to TRBJ1-1, with 8 bases matching TRBD1. Unmatched junction bases numbered 7, after V lost 0 bases and J lost 6 bases. The length of the CDR3 is 15 residues. CDR1 SGHNT and CDR2 YYREEE come from the germline V gene (reference sequence). CDR3 sequence: CASSLEVTGVAEAFF. Written as DNA, the CDR3 is TGTGCCAGCAGCTTGGAGGTGACAGGGGTCGCTGAAGCTTTCTTT. The full variable domain, with the rest looked up from reference TRBV5-4 and TRBJ1-1, is ETGVTQSPTHLIKTRGQQVTLRCSSQSGHNTVSWYQQALGQGPQFIFQYYREEENGRGNFPPRFSGLQFPNYSSELNVNALELDDSALYLCASSLEVTGVAEAFFGQGTRLTVV.

This clone came up once. J is TRBJ2-7 and V is TRBV6-6, with D perhaps matching TRBD1 (5 bases). The CDR3 spans 15 residues. The germline gives CDR1 MNHNY, CDR2 SVGAGI (reference sequence). Trimming left V 0 bases short and J 0 bases short, with 9 bases between. CDR3 bases: TGTGCCAGCAGTTACTCTCCACAGGCCTCCTACGAGCAGTACTTC. This sequence encodes CASSYSPQASYEQYF.

V gene TRBV18 combines with J gene TRBJ2-2; no firm D call. The CDR3 has 16 residues. Trimming left V 6 bases short and J 0 bases short, with 14 bases between. CDR1 and CDR2 from the germline V gene are KGHSH and LQKENI. CDR3 residues: CASSLVGGTNTGELFF. The CDR3, as DNA: TGTGCCAGCTCCCTTGTAGGCGGAACGAACACCGGGGAGCTGTTTTTT.

The chain joins TRBV18 to TRBJ2-1; the match to TRBD2 covers 7 bases. Trimming at V came to 5 bases and at J to 0 bases, leaving 7 bases not matched to a gene. CDR3 size: 16 residues. The germline V gene has CDR1 KGHSH and CDR2 LQKENI. CDR3 residues: CASSTLAASSYNEQFF. The CDR3 DNA follows: TGTGCCAGCTCAACGCTAGCGGCGAGCTCCTACAATGAGCAGTTCTTC.

CDR3 region: CASSSPTGTIGEKLFF. The CDR3 DNA reads TGTGCCAGCAGTTCCCCCACAGGGACCATTGGTGAAAAACTGTTTTTT. This sequence joins TRBV6-6 and TRBJ1-4, with TRBD1 as a possible D gene (6 bases). Germline-derived CDR1 and CDR2 are MNHNY and SVGAGI (reference sequence). V lost 4 bases, J lost 7 bases, and 19 bases lay in between. The CDR3 has 16 amino acids.

This clone was seen only a few times. The rearrangement joins TRBV2 to TRBJ2-5; 10 bases match TRBD2. This CDR3 is built from 13 residues. The V and J ends lost 7 bases and 5 bases, in that order; junction bases with no gene match: 4. Germline assignment: CDR1 SNHLY and CDR2 FYNNEI. In DNA, the CDR3 is TGTGCCAGCAACCGAGCGGGAGGGGAGACCCAGTACTTC. Its protein is CASNRAGGETQYF.

The gene calls are TRBV28 and TRBJ1-5, with 8 bases that match TRBD1. V lost 7 bases and J lost 7; bases outside the gene matches: 6. The CDR3 is 13 residues long. CDR1 MDHEN and CDR2 SYDVKM come from the germline V gene. The CDR3 reads CASTMDRDQPQHF. CDR3 in DNA: TGTGCCAGCACAATGGACAGGGACCAGCCCCAGCATTTT.

This chain connects TRBV7-2 to TRBJ1-3, with D unclear. The ends were cut back, 3 bases at V and 0 bases at J, with 9 bases in the middle. CDR1 and CDR2 from the germline V gene are SGHTA and FQGNSA. The CDR3 runs to 15 residues. CDR3 nucleotides: TGTGCCAGCAGCTTCCGCTTTAGCTCTGGAAACACCATATATTTT. Protein: CASSFRFSSGNTIYF.

The chain has TRBV4-2 and TRBJ1-1; no firm D call. CDR3 length: 13 amino acids. V lost 5 bases and J 8 bases, leaving 15 bases between the germline ends. CDR1 is LGHNA, CDR2 YNFKEQ, per germline. This CDR3 reads CASSLRSWNEAFF. The CDR3 region has the DNA TGTGCCAGCAGCTTAAGGAGTTGGAACGAAGCTTTCTTT.

Only a few counts were recorded for this clone. V and J are TRBV15 and TRBJ2-3, with 11 positions matching TRBD2. Per germline, CDR1 LNHNV and CDR2 YYDKDF (reference sequence). The CDR3 covers 16 residues. The V and J ends lost 3 bases and 5 bases, in that order; junction bases with no gene match: 7. The CDR3 region is CATSRTGSGRGDTQYF. The CDR3 region has the DNA TGTGCCACCAGCAGGACAGGTAGCGGGAGGGGAGATACGCAGTATTTT.